These 30 T cell receptor beta chains were sequenced from one sample in a study of T cell changes during pregnancy in multiple sclerosis. The table came from immunoSEQ multiplex PCR; TCRdb's copy has only in-frame clones and leaves some out. The sample holds about 41,000 clones, 85% to 95% seen once. Material: CD8+ T cells from peripheral blood mononuclear cells, obtained in the third trimester of pregnancy. These receptors came from a female donor with multiple sclerosis, enrolled in a pregnancy study.

The V and J genes are TRBV27 and TRBJ2-1, with TRBD2 as a possible D gene (5 bases). CDR3 size: 13 residues. CDR1 and CDR2 from the germline V gene are MNHEY and SMNVEV (reference sequence). V lost 5 bases and J lost 4, with 9 bases in between. CDR3 DNA: TGTGCCAGCAGTCTGACTAATTACAATGAGCAGTTCTTC. Translated, it gives CASSLTNYNEQFF.

The V gene is TRBV27, the J gene TRBJ2-7, with 11 bases identical to TRBD1. The CDR3 contains 18 residues. V shed 4 bases and J 2 bases; nucleotides not matched to a gene: 13. Germline CDR1 and CDR2: MNHEY and SMNVEV (reference sequence). The CDR3 DNA reads as TGTGCCAGCAGTTCATCCGGGACAGGGGGGCCCGTTACCTACGAGCAGTACTTC. Its protein product is CASSSSGTGGPVTYEQYF.

The chain couples TRBV29-1 to TRBJ2-1; TRBD2 is a possible D gene (7 bases). The ends were cut back, 4 bases at V and 6 bases at J, with 22 bases in the middle. This CDR3 is built from 16 residues. Germline loops: CDR1 SQVTM, CDR2 ANQGSEA. The chain's CDR3 is CSVVPLPAGAPNEQFF. Here the CDR3 DNA reads TGCAGCGTTGTTCCTTTACCTGCGGGGGCCCCCAATGAGCAGTTCTTC.

The rearrangement joins TRBV30 to TRBJ2-1; TRBD2 agrees at 14 bases. CDR1 and CDR2 from the germline V gene are GTSNPN and SVGIG (reference sequence). Germline trimming cut 3 bases from V and 8 bases from J; bases unmatched to any gene: 9. This CDR3 is built from 16 residues. DNA for the CDR3: TGTGCCTGGAGCCTTATGACTAGCGGGGGGGCCTATGAGCAGTTCTTC. Protein sequence: CAWSLMTSGGAYEQFF.

As for this clone: One junction end disagrees with the germline gene, perhaps due to a read error. V and J are TRBV6-6 and TRBJ2-1; tentatively, D is TRBD2 (5 bases). Germline assignment: CDR1 MNHNY and CDR2 SVGAGI (reference sequence). This CDR3 is built from 12 residues. DNA of the CDR3: TGTGCCAGCCTAGCCTCCGACAATGAGCAGTTCTTC. It yields the protein CASLASDNEQFF.

The chain joins TRBV9 to TRBJ1-6; D might be TRBD1 (5 bases). The CDR3 totals 16 residues. Germline V gives CDR1 SGDLS, CDR2 YYNGEE. V lost 2 bases to trimming and J lost 7 bases, with 16 bases between them. The CDR3: CASSVNPREDNSPLHF. The DNA of the CDR3 is TGTGCCAGCAGCGTTAACCCCAGGGAGGACAATTCACCCCTCCACTTT.

This chain links TRBV27 with TRBJ2-3; 10 nucleotides align to TRBD2. The CDR3 contains 17 residues. Trimming took 1 base from V and 3 from J; bases not matched to a gene: 7. In germline, CDR1 is MNHEY, CDR2 SMNVEV (reference sequence). CDR3: CASSLFVLAGATDTQYF. Here the CDR3 DNA reads TGTGCCAGCAGTTTATTCGTCCTAGCGGGGGCTACAGATACGCAGTATTTT.

The chain is built from TRBV4-2 and TRBJ1-2; 7 nucleotides agree with TRBD1. Germline V lookup: CDR1 LGHNA, CDR2 YNFKEQ. V lost 3 bases, J lost 4 bases, and 11 bases stayed unmatched. The CDR3 extends over 16 amino acids. The CDR3 DNA sequence: TGTGCCAGCAGCCAGGAGGACAGGACCCTAGGCTATGGCTACACCTTC. This codes for CASSQEDRTLGYGYTF.

The rearrangement uses TRBV4-3 and TRBJ2-1; TRBD2 might be the D (6 bases). V was trimmed by 4 bases and J by 7 bases, leaving 20 bases between them. Germline assignment: CDR1 LGHNA and CDR2 YSLEER. This CDR3 is 16 amino acids long. Here the CDR3 reads CASSLLRDLATNEQFF. CDR3 DNA sequence: TGCGCCAGCAGCCTTTTGCGGGACTTAGCTACGAATGAGCAGTTCTTC.

Only one count was recorded for this clone. The chain combines TRBV13 with TRBJ2-7; unclear D gene. Looked up from germline, CDR1 is PRHDT and CDR2 is FYEKMQ (reference sequence). Between the trimmed V and J ends, which lost 2 bases and 0 bases, there was a span of 5 bases. The CDR3 totals 13 residues. CDR3 sequence: CASSLPSSYEQYF. The CDR3 DNA is TGTGCCAGCAGCTTACCCAGCTCCTACGAGCAGTACTTC.

V usage is TRBV27 and J usage is TRBJ2-3, with 10 bases lining up with TRBD1. CDR3 length: 18 residues. Trimming at V came to 5 bases and at J to 5 bases, leaving 16 bases not matched to a gene. Looked up from germline, CDR1 is MNHEY and CDR2 is SMNVEV (reference sequence). CDR3 sequence: CASSKIDSDRGRGDTQYF. The CDR3 nucleotides read TGTGCCAGCAGTAAAATCGATTCGGACAGGGGGAGAGGAGATACGCAGTATTTT.

In this sample, this clone turned up once. The genes are TRBV6-1 and TRBJ2-3, with 7 bases fitting TRBD2. V lost 2 bases and J lost 1; bases outside the gene matches: 6. Germline V CDR1 and CDR2: MNHNS, SASEGT. The CDR3 runs 16 residues. The CDR3 DNA is TGTGCCAGCAGTGAAATCGGGGGAGGGGGCACAGATACGCAGTATTTT. Translated, it gives CASSEIGGGGTDTQYF.

The chain uses TRBV7-8 and TRBJ1-4, with D perhaps matching TRBD1 (5 bases). Germline lookup yields CDR1 SGHVS and CDR2 FQNEAQ. V was clipped by 1 base and J by 0 bases, with 12 bases between them. The CDR3 contains 17 residues. CDR3 sequence: CASSLDNRLATNEKLFF. The CDR3 nucleotides read TGTGCCAGCAGCTTAGACAACAGGCTCGCAACTAATGAAAAACTGTTTTTT.

The rearrangement uses TRBV4-3 and TRBJ1-1; 7 bases agree with TRBD1. Trimming cost V 1 base and J 4 bases; bases outside gene matches: 3. The germline V gene has CDR1 LGHNA and CDR2 YSLEER. The CDR3 loop spans 14 amino acids. Here the CDR3 DNA reads TGCGCCAGCAGCCAAGGCCCAGGGGGCACTGAAGCTTTCTTT. It translates to CASSQGPGGTEAFF.

V and J are TRBV4-3 and TRBJ2-5; TRBD1 is a possible D gene (6 bases). The V end was cut by 0 bases, the J end by 5 bases, with 10 bases between. Germline-derived CDR1 and CDR2 are LGHNA and YSLEER. This CDR3 comprises 14 residues. The CDR3 coding sequence is TGCGCCAGCAGCCAAGACCGGACAGTGGAGACCCAGTACTTC. It codes for CASSQDRTVETQYF.

This chain joins TRBV6-5 and TRBJ1-2; D remains ambiguous. The CDR3 covers 13 residues. Germline V CDR1 and CDR2: MNHEY, SVGAGI. The V gene lost 0 bases and the J gene lost 4 bases, with 6 bases spanning the gap. The chain's CDR3 is CASSYSGGYGYTF. The DNA for the CDR3 is TGTGCCAGCAGTTACTCAGGAGGCTATGGCTACACCTTC.

The table lists this clone with a count of one. The chain combines TRBV5-6 with TRBJ2-2; the D gene is possibly TRBD2 (5 bases). The CDR3 sequence is 19 residues long. Germline-derived CDR1 and CDR2 are SGHDT and YYEEEE. V was cut by 1 base and J by 6 bases, with 25 bases left in between. CDR3 in DNA: TGTGCCAGCAGCTTGATGTGGGGAAAGGACTTTGAAATGTCCGGGGAGCTGTTTTTT. Its translation: CASSLMWGKDFEMSGELFF.

V gene TRBV27 combines with J gene TRBJ2-5; TRBD2 might be the D (6 bases). This CDR3 region has 15 residues. Looked up from germline, CDR1 is MNHEY and CDR2 is SMNVEV (reference sequence). The ends were cut back, 4 bases at V and 0 bases at J, with 12 bases in the middle. CDR3 bases: TGTGCCAGCAGTTCAATGCCTAGCGACCAAGAGACCCAGTACTTC. Translated: CASSSMPSDQETQYF.

The chain couples TRBV9 to TRBJ1-5; the D is unclear. This CDR3 is built from 15 residues. CDR1 is SGDLS and CDR2 is YYNGEE in the germline V gene. Between the trimmed V and J ends, which lost 3 bases and 7 bases, there was a span of 17 bases. CDR3 nucleotide sequence: TGTGCCAGCAGCGCTACTTCCGGGGTAGGGCAGCCCCAGCATTTT. Residues: CASSATSGVGQPQHF.

The V gene is TRBV4-3, the J gene TRBJ1-1; tentatively, D is TRBD1 (6 bases). V was clipped by 0 bases and J by 3 bases, with 17 bases between them. Germline lookup yields CDR1 LGHNA and CDR2 YSLEER. The CDR3 consists of 17 residues. The CDR3 sequence is CASSQDIVQGWDTEAFF. The CDR3 DNA follows: TGCGCCAGCAGCCAAGATATAGTGCAGGGGTGGGACACTGAAGCTTTCTTT.

This sequence joins TRBV27 and TRBJ1-5; the D is unclear. The CDR3 has 14 residues. V was trimmed by 6 bases and J by 0 bases, leaving 9 bases between them. Germline CDR1 MNHEY, CDR2 SMNVEV (reference sequence). The CDR3: CASSNFNSNQPQHF. DNA of the CDR3: TGTGCCAGCAGCAACTTTAATAGCAATCAGCCCCAGCATTTT.

The chain links TRBV27 to TRBJ2-4; 11 bases match TRBD2. V was clipped by 0 bases and J by 1 base; unmatched bases: 2. Looked up from germline, CDR1 is MNHEY and CDR2 is SMNVEV (reference sequence). This CDR3 comprises 17 residues. The CDR3 sequence is CASSLSASGRAKNIQYF. The DNA of the CDR3 is TGTGCCAGCAGTTTATCGGCTAGCGGGAGGGCCAAAAACATTCAGTACTTC.

The V call is TRBV2, the J call TRBJ1-5, with 7 bases matching TRBD1. CDR3 length: 13 residues. With 9 bases clipped from V and 8 bases from J, the junction kept 10 bases outside the gene matches. The germline gives CDR1 SNHLY, CDR2 FYNNEI. The CDR3 DNA reads as TGTGCCAGTGAGGGGGCAGGTAATGAGCCCCAGCATTTT. It encodes CASEGAGNEPQHF.

The V gene is TRBV10-2, the J gene TRBJ2-7; D is unclear. The CDR3 totals 10 residues. V lost 8 bases, J lost 5 bases, and 7 bases lay in between. Germline CDR1 and CDR2: WSHSY and SAAADI. The CDR3 protein is CASFNDEQYF. As DNA, the CDR3 is TGCGCCAGCTTCAATGACGAGCAGTACTTC.

This chain's CDR3 is CASSLWAGNTEAFF. CDR3 DNA sequence: TGTGCCAGCAGCCTCTGGGCAGGGAACACTGAAGCTTTCTTT. This rearrangement joins TRBV11-2 to TRBJ1-1; D is uncertain. Germline CDR1 is SGHAT and CDR2 is FQNNGV. V dropped 5 bases and J dropped 1 base, with 11 bases sitting between them. This CDR3 is 14 amino acids long. The variable domain in full, with the rest retrieved from reference TRBV11-2 and TRBJ1-1, is EAGVAQSPRYKIIEKRQSVAFWCNPISGHATLYWYQQILGQGPKLLIQFQNNGVVDDSQLPKDRFSAERLKGVDSTLKIQPAKLEDSAVYLCASSLWAGNTEAFFGQGTRLTVV.

The V gene is TRBV27, the J gene TRBJ2-1, with 9 bases matching TRBD2. Trimming removed 3 bases from V and 6 bases from J; junction bases left unmatched: 6. Germline-derived CDR1 and CDR2 are MNHEY and SMNVEV (reference sequence). The CDR3 is made up of 15 amino acids. CDR3 loop: CASSLTSGGGNEQFF. The CDR3 nucleotides are TGTGCCAGCAGTTTGACTAGCGGAGGGGGCAATGAGCAGTTCTTC.

The chain is built from TRBV19 and TRBJ2-1; TRBD1 matches at 7 bases. Germline assignment: CDR1 LNHDA and CDR2 SQIVND (reference sequence). V shed 5 bases and J 10 bases; nucleotides not matched to a gene: 5. There are 12 residues in the CDR3. CDR3 DNA sequence: TGTGCCAGTAGTGATTGGGACAGAGAGCAGTTCTTC. This translates into CASSDWDREQFF.

The rearrangement uses TRBV19 and TRBJ2-4, with TRBD2 matching over 10 bases. The CDR3 length is 16 residues. J was trimmed by 7 bases and V by 3 bases; bases with no gene match: 9. Looked up from germline, CDR1 is LNHDA and CDR2 is SQIVND (reference sequence). This CDR3 reads CASSISSGGARNIQYF. CDR3 DNA: TGTGCCAGTAGTATCTCGAGCGGGGGGGCCCGGAACATTCAGTACTTC. The entire variable domain, with the rest obtained from reference TRBV19 and TRBJ2-4, is as follows: DGGITQSPKYLFRKEGQNVTLSCEQNLNHDAMYWYRQDPGQGLRLIYYSQIVNDFQKGDIAEGYSVSREKKESFPLTVTSAQKNPTAFYLCASSISSGGARNIQYFGAGTRLSVL.

The V call is TRBV15, the J call TRBJ1-5; 8 bases are a match to TRBD1. The length of the CDR3 is 14 residues. The V segment lost 8 bases and the J segment 7 bases; nucleotides outside the gene matches: 10. The germline V gene encodes CDR1 LNHNV and CDR2 YYDKDF (reference sequence). CDR3 sequence (DNA): TGTGCCACCGACCCCATGGGGACAGGCCAGCCCCAGCATTTT. It is translated as CATDPMGTGQPQHF.

The chain uses TRBV7-6 and TRBJ2-7; 12 bases match TRBD1. CDR3 size: 16 residues. The J segment lost 3 bases and the V segment lost 4 bases, leaving 7 bases of the junction unmatched. Germline CDR1 reads SGHVS; CDR2 reads FNYEAQ. The DNA for the CDR3 is TGTGCCAGCAGCTCCCCGGGACAGGGGGCGCGCTACGAGCAGTACTTC. It specifies CASSSPGQGARYEQYF. Full variable domain (remainder filled in from reference TRBV7-6 and TRBJ2-7): GAGVSQSPRYKVTKRGQDVALRCDPISGHVSLYWYRQALGQGPEFLTYFNYEAQQDKSGLPNDRFSAERPEGSISTLTIQRTEQRDSAMYRCASSSPGQGARYEQYFGPGTRLTVT.